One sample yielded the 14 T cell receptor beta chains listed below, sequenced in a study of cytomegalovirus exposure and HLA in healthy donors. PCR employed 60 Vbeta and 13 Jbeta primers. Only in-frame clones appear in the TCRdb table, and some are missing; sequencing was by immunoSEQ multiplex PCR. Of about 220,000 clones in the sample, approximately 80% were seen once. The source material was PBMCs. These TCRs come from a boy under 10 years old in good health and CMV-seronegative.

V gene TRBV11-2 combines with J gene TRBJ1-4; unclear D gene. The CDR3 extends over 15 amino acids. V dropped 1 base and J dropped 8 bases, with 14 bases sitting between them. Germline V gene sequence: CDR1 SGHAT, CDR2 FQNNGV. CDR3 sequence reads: CASSLGAGASEKLFF. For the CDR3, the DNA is TGTGCCAGCAGCTTAGGGGCGGGTGCGAGCGAAAAACTGTTTTTT.

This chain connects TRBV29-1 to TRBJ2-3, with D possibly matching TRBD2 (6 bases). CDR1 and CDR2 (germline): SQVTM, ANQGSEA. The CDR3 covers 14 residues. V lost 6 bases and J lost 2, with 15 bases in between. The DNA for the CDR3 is TGCAGCGTATTGGCGGGACTCCACACAGATACGCAGTATTTT. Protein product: CSVLAGLHTDTQYF.

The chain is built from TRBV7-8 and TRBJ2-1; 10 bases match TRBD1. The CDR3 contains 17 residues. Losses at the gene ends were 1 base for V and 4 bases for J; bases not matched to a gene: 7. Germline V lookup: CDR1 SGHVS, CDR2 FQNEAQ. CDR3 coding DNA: TGTGCCAGCAGCTTAGGAGGGTGGGACAGGGGTTACAATGAGCAGTTCTTC. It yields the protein CASSLGGWDRGYNEQFF.

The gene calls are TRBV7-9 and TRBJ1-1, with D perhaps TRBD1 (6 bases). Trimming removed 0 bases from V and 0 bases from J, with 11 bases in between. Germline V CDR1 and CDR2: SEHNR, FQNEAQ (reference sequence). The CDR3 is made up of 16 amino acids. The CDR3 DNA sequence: TGTGCCAGCAGCTTAGCTGGTGGGGGCATGAACACTGAAGCTTTCTTT. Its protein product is CASSLAGGGMNTEAFF.

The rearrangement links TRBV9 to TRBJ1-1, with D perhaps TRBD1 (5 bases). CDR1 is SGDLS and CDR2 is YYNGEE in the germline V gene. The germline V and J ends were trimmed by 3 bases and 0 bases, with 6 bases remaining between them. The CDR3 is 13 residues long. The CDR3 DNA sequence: TGTGCCAGCAGCGAGGGGATGAACACTGAAGCTTTCTTT. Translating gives CASSEGMNTEAFF.

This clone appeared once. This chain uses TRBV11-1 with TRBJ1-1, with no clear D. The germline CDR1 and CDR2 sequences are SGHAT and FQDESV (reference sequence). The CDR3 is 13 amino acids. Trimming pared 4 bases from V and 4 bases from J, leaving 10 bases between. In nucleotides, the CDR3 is TGTGCCAGCAGCTACGCCACGCGCACTGAAGCTTTCTTT. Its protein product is CASSYATRTEAFF.

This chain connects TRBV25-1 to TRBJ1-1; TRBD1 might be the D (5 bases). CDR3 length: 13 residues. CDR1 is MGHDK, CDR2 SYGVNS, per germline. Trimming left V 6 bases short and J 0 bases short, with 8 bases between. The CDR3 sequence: CASSGGVNTEAFF. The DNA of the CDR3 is TGTGCCAGCAGCGGGGGGGTGAACACTGAAGCTTTCTTT.

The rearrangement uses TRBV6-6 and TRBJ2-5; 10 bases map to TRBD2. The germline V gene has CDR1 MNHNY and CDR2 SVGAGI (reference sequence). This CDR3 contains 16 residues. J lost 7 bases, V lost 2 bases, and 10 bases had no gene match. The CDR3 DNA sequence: TGTGCCAGCAGTTACGAAGGTGGGGTAGCGGGAGGGACCCAGTACTTC. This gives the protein CASSYEGGVAGGTQYF.

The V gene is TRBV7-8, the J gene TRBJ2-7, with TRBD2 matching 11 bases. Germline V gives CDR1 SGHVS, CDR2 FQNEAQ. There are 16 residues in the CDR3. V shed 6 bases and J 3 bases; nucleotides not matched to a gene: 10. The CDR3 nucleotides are TGTGCCAGCAGTTCCTCCTTAGCGGGAGGGCTCTACGAGCAGTACTTC. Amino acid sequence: CASSSSLAGGLYEQYF.

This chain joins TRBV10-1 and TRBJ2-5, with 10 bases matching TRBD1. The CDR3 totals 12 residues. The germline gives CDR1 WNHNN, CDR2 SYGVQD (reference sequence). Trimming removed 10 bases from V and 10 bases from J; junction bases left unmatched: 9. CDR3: CANQTGGADQYF. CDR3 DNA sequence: TGCGCCAACCAGACAGGGGGCGCAGACCAGTACTTC.

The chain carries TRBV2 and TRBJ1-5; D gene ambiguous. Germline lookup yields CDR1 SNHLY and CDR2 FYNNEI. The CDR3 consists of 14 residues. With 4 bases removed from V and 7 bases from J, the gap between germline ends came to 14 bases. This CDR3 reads CASSAGPREQPQHF. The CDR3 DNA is TGTGCCAGCAGTGCGGGTCCCCGGGAGCAGCCCCAGCATTTT.

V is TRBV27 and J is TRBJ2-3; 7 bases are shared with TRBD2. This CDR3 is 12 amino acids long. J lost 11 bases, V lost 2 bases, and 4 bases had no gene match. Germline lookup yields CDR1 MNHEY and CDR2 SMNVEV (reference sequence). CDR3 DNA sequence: TGTGCCAGCAGTTTACGGGGGGTTGGGCAGTATTTT. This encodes CASSLRGVGQYF.

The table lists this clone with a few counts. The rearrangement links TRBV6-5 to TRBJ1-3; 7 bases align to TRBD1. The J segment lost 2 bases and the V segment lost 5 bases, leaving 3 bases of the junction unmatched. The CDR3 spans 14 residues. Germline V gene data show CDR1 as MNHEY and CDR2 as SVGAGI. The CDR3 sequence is CASSPGTAGNTIYF. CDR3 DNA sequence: TGTGCCAGCAGTCCCGGGACAGCTGGAAACACCATATATTTT.

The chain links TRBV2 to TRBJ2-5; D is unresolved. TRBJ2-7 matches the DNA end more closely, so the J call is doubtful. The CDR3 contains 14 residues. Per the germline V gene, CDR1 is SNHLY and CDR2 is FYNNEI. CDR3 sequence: CASSAAFPTYEQYF. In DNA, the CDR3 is TGTGCCAGCAGTGCCGCTTTTCCTACCTACGAGCAGTACTTC.